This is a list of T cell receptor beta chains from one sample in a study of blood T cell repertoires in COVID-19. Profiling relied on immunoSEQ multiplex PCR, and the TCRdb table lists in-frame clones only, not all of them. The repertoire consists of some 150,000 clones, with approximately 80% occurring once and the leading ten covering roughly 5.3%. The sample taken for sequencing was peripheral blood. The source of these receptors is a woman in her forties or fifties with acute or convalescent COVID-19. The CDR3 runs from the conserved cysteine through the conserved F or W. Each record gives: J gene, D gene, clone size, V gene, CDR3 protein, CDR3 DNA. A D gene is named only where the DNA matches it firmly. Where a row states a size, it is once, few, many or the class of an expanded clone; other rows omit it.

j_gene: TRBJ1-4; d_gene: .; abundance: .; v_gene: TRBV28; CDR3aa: CASNRAGEKLFF; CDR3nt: TGTGCCAGCAATCGGGCGGGTGAAAAACTGTTTTTT
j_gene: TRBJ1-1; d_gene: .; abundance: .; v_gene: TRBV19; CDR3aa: CASSITRGTEAFF; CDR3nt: TGTGCCAGTAGTATAACAAGGGGCACTGAAGCTTTCTTT
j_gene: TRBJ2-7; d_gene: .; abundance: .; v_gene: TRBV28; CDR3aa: CASSLYGTYEQYF; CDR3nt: TGTGCCAGCAGTTTATATGGTACTTACGAGCAGTACTTC
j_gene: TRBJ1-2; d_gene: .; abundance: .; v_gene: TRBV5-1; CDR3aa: CASSLDSSYGYTF; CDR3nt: TGCGCCAGCAGCTTGGACAGCAGCTATGGCTACACCTTC
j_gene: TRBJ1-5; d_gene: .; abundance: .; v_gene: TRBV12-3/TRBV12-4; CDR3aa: CASITRQAAQHF; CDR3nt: TGTGCCAGCATTACAAGACAGGCAGCCCAGCATTTT
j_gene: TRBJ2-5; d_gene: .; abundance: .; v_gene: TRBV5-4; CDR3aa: CASSLQGGGETQYF; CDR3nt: TGTGCCAGCAGCTTACAGGGTGGGGGAGAGACCCAGTACTTC
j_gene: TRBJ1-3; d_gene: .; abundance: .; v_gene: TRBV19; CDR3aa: CASSFTIGTSGNTIYF; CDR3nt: TGTGCCAGTAGTTTCACGATTGGGACTTCTGGAAACACCATATATTTT
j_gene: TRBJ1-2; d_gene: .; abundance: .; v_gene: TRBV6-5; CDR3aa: CASSYSAVRGHTF; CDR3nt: TGTGCCAGCAGTTACTCCGCCGTTCGTGGCCACACCTTC
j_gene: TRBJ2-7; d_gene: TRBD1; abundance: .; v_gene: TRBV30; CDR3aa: CAWSLGPRGQGYPEQYF; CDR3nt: TGTGCCTGGAGTTTGGGTCCGAGGGGACAGGGTTATCCCGAGCAGTACTTC
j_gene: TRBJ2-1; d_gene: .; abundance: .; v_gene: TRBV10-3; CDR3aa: CATNGAGGRNEQFF; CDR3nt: TGTGCCACCAACGGGGCAGGGGGGAGGAATGAGCAGTTCTTC
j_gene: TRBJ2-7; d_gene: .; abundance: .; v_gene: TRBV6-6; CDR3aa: CASSYQGSQYF; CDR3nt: TGTGCCAGCAGTTACCAGGGTTCTCAGTACTTC
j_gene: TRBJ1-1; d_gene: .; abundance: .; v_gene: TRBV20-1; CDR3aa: CSASGRALNTEAFF; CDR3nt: TGCAGTGCTAGTGGCAGGGCCCTGAACACTGAAGCTTTCTTT
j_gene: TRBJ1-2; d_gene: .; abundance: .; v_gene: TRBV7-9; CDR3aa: CASSLDSSNYGYTF; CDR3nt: TGTGCCAGCAGTCTCGACAGCTCTAACTATGGCTACACCTTC
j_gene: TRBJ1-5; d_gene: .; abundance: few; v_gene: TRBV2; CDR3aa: CASSEVGGGNQPQHF; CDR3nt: TGTGCCAGCAGTGAGGTAGGGGGTGGCAATCAGCCCCAGCATTTT
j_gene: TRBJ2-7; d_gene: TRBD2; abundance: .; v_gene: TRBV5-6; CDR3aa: CASSGEGPEYYEQYF; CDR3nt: TGTGCCAGCAGCGGGGAGGGGCCAGAATACTACGAGCAGTACTTC
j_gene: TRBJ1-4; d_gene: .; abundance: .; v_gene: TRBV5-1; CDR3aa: CASSLSAGRMNEKLFF; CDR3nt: TGCGCCAGCAGCTTGTCGGCAGGGAGGATGAATGAAAAACTGTTTTTT
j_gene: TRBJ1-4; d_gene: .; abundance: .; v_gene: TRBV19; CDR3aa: CASDPGDDVEKLFF; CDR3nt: TGTGCCAGTGACCCGGGGGACGACGTCGAAAAACTGTTTTTT
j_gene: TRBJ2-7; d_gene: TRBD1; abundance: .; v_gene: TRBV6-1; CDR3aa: CASSEFGTGAYEQYF; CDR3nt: TGTGCCAGCAGTGAATTCGGGACAGGGGCCTACGAGCAGTACTTC
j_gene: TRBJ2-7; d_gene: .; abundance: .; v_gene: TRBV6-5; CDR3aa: CASSKTGEQYF; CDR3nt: TGTGCCAGCAGTAAAACAGGCGAGCAGTACTTC
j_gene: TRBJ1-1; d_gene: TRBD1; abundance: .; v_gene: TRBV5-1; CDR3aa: CASKPTGRNTEAFF; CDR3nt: TGCGCCAGCAAACCGACAGGGCGGAACACTGAAGCTTTCTTT
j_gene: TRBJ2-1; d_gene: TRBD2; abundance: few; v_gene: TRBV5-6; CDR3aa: CASSLAGDYNEQFF; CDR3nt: TGTGCCAGCAGCTTAGCGGGGGATTACAATGAGCAGTTCTTC
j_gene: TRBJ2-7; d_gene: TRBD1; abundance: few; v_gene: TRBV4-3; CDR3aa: CASSQEAGGNYEQYF; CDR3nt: TGCGCCAGCAGCCAAGAGGCAGGGGGCAACTACGAGCAGTACTTC
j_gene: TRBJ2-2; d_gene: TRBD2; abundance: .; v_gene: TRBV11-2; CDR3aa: CASSLVAQSAGGGELFF; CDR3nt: TGTGCCAGCAGCTTAGTTGCACAGTCGGCGGGAGGCGGGGAGCTGTTTTTT
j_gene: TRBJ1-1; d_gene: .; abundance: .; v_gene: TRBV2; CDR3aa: CASRPLGGMNTEAFF; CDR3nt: TGTGCCAGCAGGCCTCTAGGGGGAATGAACACTGAAGCTTTCTTT
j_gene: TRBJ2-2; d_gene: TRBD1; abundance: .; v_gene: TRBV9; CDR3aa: CASSVVQGATGELFF; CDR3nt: TGTGCCAGCAGCGTAGTACAGGGGGCCACCGGGGAGCTGTTTTTT
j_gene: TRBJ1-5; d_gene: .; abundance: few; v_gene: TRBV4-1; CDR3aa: CASSPGEQGGQPQHF; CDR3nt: TGCGCCAGCAGCCCGGGGGAGCAGGGCGGCCAGCCCCAGCATTTT
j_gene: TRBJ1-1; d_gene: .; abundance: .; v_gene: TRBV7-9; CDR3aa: CASTASTEAFF; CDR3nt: TGTGCCAGCACCGCCAGCACTGAAGCTTTCTTT
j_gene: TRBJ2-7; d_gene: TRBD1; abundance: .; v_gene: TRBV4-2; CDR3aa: CASSLQPTGTGTSSGYEQYF; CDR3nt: TGTGCCAGCAGCCTACAGCCGACCGGGACAGGGACGTCTTCGGGATACGAGCAGTACTTC
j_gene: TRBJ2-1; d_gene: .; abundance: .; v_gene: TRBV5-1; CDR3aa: CASSLGLENNEQFF; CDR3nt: TGCGCCAGCAGCTTGGGACTAGAAAACAATGAGCAGTTCTTC
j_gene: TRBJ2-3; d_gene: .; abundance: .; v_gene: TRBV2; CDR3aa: CASSLQTPTDTQYF; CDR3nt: TGTGCCAGCAGTCTCCAAACTCCCACAGATACGCAGTATTTT
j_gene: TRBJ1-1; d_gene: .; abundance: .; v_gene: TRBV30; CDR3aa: CAWSVSGHVTEAFF; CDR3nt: TGTGCCTGGAGTGTTTCAGGGCATGTCACTGAAGCTTTCTTT
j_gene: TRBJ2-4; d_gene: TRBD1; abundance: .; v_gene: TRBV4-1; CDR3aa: CASSLETGGWENIQYF; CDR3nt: TGCGCCAGCAGCCTAGAGACAGGGGGCTGGGAAAACATTCAGTACTTC
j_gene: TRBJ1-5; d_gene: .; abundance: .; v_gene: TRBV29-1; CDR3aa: CSVKSGYSNQPQHF; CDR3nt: TGCAGCGTTAAGTCGGGATATAGCAATCAGCCCCAGCATTTT
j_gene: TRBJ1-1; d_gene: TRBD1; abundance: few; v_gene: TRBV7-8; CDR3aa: CASSSGTANTEAFF; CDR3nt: TGTGCCAGCAGCTCCGGGACAGCGAACACTGAAGCTTTCTTT
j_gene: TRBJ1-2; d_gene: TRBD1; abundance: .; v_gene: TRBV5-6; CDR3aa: CASSFDRGPYGYTF; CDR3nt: TGTGCCAGCAGCTTCGACAGGGGCCCATATGGCTACACCTTC
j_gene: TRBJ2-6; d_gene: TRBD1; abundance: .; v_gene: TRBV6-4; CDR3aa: CARSTQDRESSGANVLTF; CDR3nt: TGTGCCAGGAGCACTCAGGACAGGGAGAGCTCTGGGGCCAACGTCCTGACTTTC
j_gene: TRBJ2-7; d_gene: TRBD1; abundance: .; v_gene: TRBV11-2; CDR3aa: CASRSGTGAAEQYF; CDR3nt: TGTGCCAGCAGATCCGGGACAGGGGCAGCGGAGCAGTACTTC
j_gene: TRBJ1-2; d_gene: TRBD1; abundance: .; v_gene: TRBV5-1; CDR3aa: CASSLRDRGEGYTF; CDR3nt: TGCGCCAGCAGCTTGAGGGACAGGGGCGAAGGCTACACCTTC
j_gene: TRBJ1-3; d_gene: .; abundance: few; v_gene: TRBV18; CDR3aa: CASREGSGNTIYF; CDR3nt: TGTGCCAGCAGGGAGGGCTCTGGAAACACCATATATTTT
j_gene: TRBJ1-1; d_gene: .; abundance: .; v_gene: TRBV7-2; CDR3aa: CASSLATSMVRAFF; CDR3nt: TGTGCCAGCAGCTTAGCCACGTCCATGGTGCGGGCTTTCTTT
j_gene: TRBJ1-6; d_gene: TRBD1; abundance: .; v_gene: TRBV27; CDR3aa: CASSSGTAGYNSPLHF; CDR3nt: TGTGCCAGCAGTTCTGGGACAGCGGGCTATAATTCACCCCTCCACTTT
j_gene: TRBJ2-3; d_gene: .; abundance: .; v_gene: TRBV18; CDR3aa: CASSPATTASTDTQYF; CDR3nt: TGTGCCAGCTCACCCGCTACTACGGCTTCCACAGATACGCAGTATTTT
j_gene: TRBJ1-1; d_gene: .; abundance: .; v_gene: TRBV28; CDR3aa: CASSISTEGTEAFF; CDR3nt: TGTGCCAGCAGTATCTCTACGGAGGGCACTGAAGCTTTCTTT
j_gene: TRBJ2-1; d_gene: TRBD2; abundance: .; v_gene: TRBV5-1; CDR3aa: CASSSGLALYNEQFF; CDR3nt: TGCGCCAGCAGCTCGGGACTAGCGCTATACAATGAGCAGTTCTTC
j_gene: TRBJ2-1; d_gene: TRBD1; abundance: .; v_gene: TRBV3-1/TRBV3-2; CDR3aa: CASSRNTNRGYNEQFF; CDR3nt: TGTGCCAGCAGCCGCAACACAAACAGGGGGTACAATGAGCAGTTCTTC
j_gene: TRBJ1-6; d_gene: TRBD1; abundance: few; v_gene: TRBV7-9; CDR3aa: CASTQGAESYNSPLHF; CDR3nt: TGTGCCAGCACCCAGGGGGCGGAATCCTATAATTCACCCCTCCACTTT
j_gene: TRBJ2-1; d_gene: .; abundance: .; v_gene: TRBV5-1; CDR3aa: CASSSAVFREQFF; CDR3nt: TGCGCCAGCAGCTCTGCTGTCTTCAGGGAGCAGTTCTTC
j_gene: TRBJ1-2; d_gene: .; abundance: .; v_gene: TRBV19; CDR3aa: CASNNVGSGYTF; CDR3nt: TGTGCCAGTAACAACGTCGGGAGTGGCTACACCTTC
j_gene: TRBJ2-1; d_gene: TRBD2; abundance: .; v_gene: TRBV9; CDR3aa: CASSVAASGGNNEQFF; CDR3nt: TGTGCCAGCAGCGTAGCGGCTAGCGGGGGCAACAATGAGCAGTTCTTC
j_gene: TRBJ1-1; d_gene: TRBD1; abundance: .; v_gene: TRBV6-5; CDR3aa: CASSYRDRGTAFF; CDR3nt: TGTGCCAGCAGTTACCGGGACAGAGGAACAGCTTTCTTT
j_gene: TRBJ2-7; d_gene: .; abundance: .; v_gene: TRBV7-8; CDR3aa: CASSLGPRIYEQYF; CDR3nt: TGTGCCAGCAGCTTAGGCCCGAGGATCTACGAGCAGTACTTC
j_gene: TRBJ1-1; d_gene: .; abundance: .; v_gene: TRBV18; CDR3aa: CASSPTEDTEAFF; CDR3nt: TGTGCCAGCTCGCCAACTGAGGACACTGAAGCTTTCTTT
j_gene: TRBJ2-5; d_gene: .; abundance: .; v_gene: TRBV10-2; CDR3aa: CASSLEGGRETQYF; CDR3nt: TGCGCCAGCTCATTAGAGGGCGGTAGAGAGACCCAGTACTTC
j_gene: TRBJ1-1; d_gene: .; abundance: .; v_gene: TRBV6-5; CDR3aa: CASSYTETANTEAFF; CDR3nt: TGTGCCAGCAGTTACACCGAAACAGCAAACACTGAAGCTTTCTTT
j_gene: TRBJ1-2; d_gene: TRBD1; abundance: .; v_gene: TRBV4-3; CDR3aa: CASSPTTGVGYGYTF; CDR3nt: TGCGCCAGCAGCCCTACAACAGGGGTTGGATATGGCTACACCTTC
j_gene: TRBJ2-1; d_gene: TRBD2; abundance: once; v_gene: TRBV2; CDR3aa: CASKSSGGNEQFF; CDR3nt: TGTGCCAGCAAGTCGAGCGGGGGCAATGAGCAGTTCTTC
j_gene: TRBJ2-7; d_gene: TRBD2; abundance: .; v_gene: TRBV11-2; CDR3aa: CASSSGLAGDYEQYF; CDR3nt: TGTGCCAGCAGCTCGGGACTAGCGGGGGATTACGAGCAGTACTTC
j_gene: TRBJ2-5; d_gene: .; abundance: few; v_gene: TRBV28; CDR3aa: CASSAGQSGETQYF; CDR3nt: TGTGCCAGCTCCGCCGGACAGTCCGGAGAGACCCAGTACTTC
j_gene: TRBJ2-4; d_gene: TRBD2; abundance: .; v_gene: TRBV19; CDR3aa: CASTKAGGYGKNIQYF; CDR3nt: TGTGCCAGTACCAAAGCGGGGGGGTATGGCAAAAACATTCAGTACTTC
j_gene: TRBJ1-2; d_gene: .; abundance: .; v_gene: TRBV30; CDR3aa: CAWSLADIDF; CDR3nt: TGTGCCTGGAGTCTGGCGGACATCGACTTC